The following is a T cell receptor beta chain sequence with its context. The data were obtained in a study of neurological immune-mediated disorders. Germline values: CDR1 SGHDT, CDR2 YYEEEE. The CDR3 totals 16 residues. The trim removed 2 bases at V and 0 bases at J, leaving 5 bases unmatched. A 10-nucleotide random UMI tagged transcripts in template-switch 5'RACE cDNA synthesis. TCRdb passed the 5' RACE reads through MiXCR, listing each CDR3 protein once. This table has around 67,000 distinct CDR3 sequences, 4% to 6% appearing once. The sequencing sample was made of PBMCs. This chain connects TRBV5-6 to TRBJ2-5; TRBD2 agrees at 9 bases. This receptor was identified in a man between 18 and 29 years old with multiple sclerosis. For the CDR3, the DNA is TGTGCCAGCAGCTTAATAGCGGGGGAGTACCAAGAGACCCAGTACTTC. It specifies CASSLIAGEYQETQYF.